What follows describes a single TCR beta chain. Its antigen is undetermined. The data are from a study of PD-1 blockade in classical Hodgkin lymphoma. Study conclusions and caveats: At C4D1, TCR diversity had climbed significantly for CD4+ cells, though not for CD8+ cells.

Libraries were prepared by immunoSEQ multiplex PCR; TCRdb keeps only in-frame clonotypes and omits some of them. The data contain approximately 110,000 clones, more than 70% of them singletons. Described time point: cycle 4 day 1 (C4D1), after more than 5 weeks of nivolumab. Relapse was seen in all patients after autologous stem cell transplantation, and brentuximab vedotin exposure was variable. Complete response, partial response or progressive disease constituted the best response categories observed. Germline loops: CDR1 LNHDA, CDR2 SQIVND (reference sequence). This CDR3 comprises 14 residues. Trimming at V came to 6 bases and at J to 6 bases, leaving 6 bases not matched to a gene.

The clonotype was recovered from a human donor with classical Hodgkin lymphoma. The chain couples TRBV19 to TRBJ1-5, with TRBD1 identical over 9 bases. Source: peripheral blood mononuclear cells (PBMCs), taken before the fourth cycle of nivolumab. The DNA for the CDR3 is TGTGCCAGTAGGGGACAGGGAGATTTTCAGCCCCAGCATTTT. Protein sequence: CASRGQGDFQPQHF.